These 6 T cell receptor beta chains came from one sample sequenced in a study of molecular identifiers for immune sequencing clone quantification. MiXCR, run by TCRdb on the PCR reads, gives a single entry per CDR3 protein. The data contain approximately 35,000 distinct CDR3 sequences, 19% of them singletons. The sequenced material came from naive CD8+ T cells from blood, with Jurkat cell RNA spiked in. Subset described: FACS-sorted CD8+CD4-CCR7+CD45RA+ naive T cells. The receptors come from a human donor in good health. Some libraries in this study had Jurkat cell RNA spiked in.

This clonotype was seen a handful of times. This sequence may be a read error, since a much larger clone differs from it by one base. CDR3 bases: TGTGCCAGCGGCCAAATCCTAGCGGTTAACGACAATGAGCAGTTCTTC. This encodes CASGQILAVNDNEQFF. This sequence joins TRBV7-9 and TRBJ2-1; TRBD2 aligns across 7 bases. Germline values: CDR1 SEHNR, CDR2 FQNEAQ (reference sequence). This CDR3 region has 16 residues. V shed 8 bases, J shed 5 bases, and the junction held 15 bases outside the gene matches.

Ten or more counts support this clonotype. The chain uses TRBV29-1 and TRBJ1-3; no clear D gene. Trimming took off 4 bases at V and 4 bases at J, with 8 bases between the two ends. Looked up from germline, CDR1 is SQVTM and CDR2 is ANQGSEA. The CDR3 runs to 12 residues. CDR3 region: CSVGAVGNTIYF. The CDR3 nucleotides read TGCAGCGTTGGGGCCGTAGGAAACACCATATATTTT. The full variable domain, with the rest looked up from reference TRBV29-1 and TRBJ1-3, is SAVISQKPSRDICQRGTSLTIQCQVDSQVTMMFWYRQQPGQSLTLIATANQGSEATYESGFVIDKFPISRPNLTFSTLTVSNMSPEDSSIYLCSVGAVGNTIYFGEGSWLTVV.

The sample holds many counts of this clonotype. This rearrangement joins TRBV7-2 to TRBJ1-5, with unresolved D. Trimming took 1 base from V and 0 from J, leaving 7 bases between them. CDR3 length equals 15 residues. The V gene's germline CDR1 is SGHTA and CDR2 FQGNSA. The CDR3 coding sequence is TGTGCCAGCAGCTTAGGCGGATATAGCAATCAGCCCCAGCATTTT. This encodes CASSLGGYSNQPQHF.

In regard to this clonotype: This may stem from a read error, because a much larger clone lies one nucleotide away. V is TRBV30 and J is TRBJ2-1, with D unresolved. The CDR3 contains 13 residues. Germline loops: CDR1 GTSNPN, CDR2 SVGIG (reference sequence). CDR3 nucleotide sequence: TGTGCCTGGAGTGGGGTATCCTACAATGAGCAGCTCTTC. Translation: CAWSGVSYNEQLF.

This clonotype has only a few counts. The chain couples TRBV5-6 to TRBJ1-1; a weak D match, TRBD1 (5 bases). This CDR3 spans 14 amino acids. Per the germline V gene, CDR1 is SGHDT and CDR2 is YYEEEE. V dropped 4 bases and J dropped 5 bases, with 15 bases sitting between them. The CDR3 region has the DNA TGTGCCAGCAGCAACGGCCAGGGTAATACTGAAGCTTTCTTT. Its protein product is CASSNGQGNTEAFF.

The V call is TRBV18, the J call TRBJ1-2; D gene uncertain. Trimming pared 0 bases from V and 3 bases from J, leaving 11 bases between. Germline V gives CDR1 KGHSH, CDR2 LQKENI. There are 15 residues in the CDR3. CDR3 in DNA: TGTGCCAGCTCACCACCGTCAGGTTTAGACTATGGCTACACCTTC. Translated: CASSPPSGLDYGYTF.